What follows are 24 T cell receptor beta chains derived from one specimen sequenced in a study of PD-L1 blockade in urothelial cancer. Only in-frame clones appear in the TCRdb table, and some are missing; sequencing was by immunoSEQ multiplex PCR. The data show about 120,000 clones, around 89% seen once. The time point here: peripheral blood 6 weeks after treatment start. The input for sequencing was PBMCs, taken around atezolizumab (anti-PD-L1) treatment. Source of these receptors: a man aged 60-69 years with urothelial cancer.

The rearrangement links TRBV13 to TRBJ1-2; D possibly corresponds to TRBD1 (6 bases). The CDR3 covers 15 residues. Germline CDR1 is PRHDT and CDR2 is FYEKMQ (reference sequence). The V end lost 2 bases, the J end lost 7 bases, and 17 bases lay between the germline ends. CDR3 coding DNA: TGTGCCAGCAGCTTATTGGGACAAGGGTTGGGTGGCTACACCTTC. Amino acid sequence: CASSLLGQGLGGYTF.

The chain carries TRBV18 and TRBJ2-7, with D perhaps matching TRBD2 (6 bases). The V gene lost 3 bases and the J gene lost 1 base, with 10 bases spanning the gap. The CDR3 is made up of 14 amino acids. Germline loops: CDR1 KGHSH, CDR2 LQKENI. DNA of the CDR3: TGTGCCAGCTCACCCGGGGGTCGGTCCTACGAGCAGTACTTC. It yields the protein CASSPGGRSYEQYF. Drawing the rest from reference TRBV18 and TRBJ2-7, the complete variable domain is NAGVMQNPRHLVRRRGQEARLRCSPMKGHSHVYWYRQLPEEGLKFMVYLQKENIIDESGMPKERFSAEFPKEGPSILRIQQVVRGDSAAYFCASSPGGRSYEQYFGPGTRLTVT.

J is TRBJ2-5 and V is TRBV9; 11 bases fit TRBD2. The CDR3 spans 17 residues. With V trimmed by 2 bases and J by 6 bases, 12 bases remained unmatched. Germline CDR1 and CDR2: SGDLS and YYNGEE. This CDR3 reads CASSVRIAGGPSKTQYF. CDR3 in DNA: TGTGCCAGCAGCGTGAGGATAGCGGGGGGGCCGTCCAAGACCCAGTACTTC.

This clone showed up just once. The chain employs TRBV15 and TRBJ2-1; 8 bases match TRBD2. This CDR3 contains 14 residues. V trimming: 6 bases; J trimming: 4 bases; junction bases outside the gene matches: 5. Germline lookup yields CDR1 LNHNV and CDR2 YYDKDF (reference sequence). The CDR3 DNA sequence: TGTGCCACCAGGGCGGGGGGTCTATACAATGAGCAGTTCTTC. Its protein product is CATRAGGLYNEQFF.

This clone was counted a single time. The rearrangement links TRBV28 to TRBJ1-4; D is unclear. V lost 6 bases and J 8 bases, leaving 10 bases between the germline ends. CDR1 and CDR2 (germline): MDHEN, SYDVKM. This CDR3 contains 12 residues. The CDR3 nucleotides read TGTGCCAGCAGACGACCTAGGGAAAAACTGTTTTTT. Translation gives CASRRPREKLFF.

CDR3 amino acids: CASSVTGGYEQYF. CDR3 nucleotides: TGTGCCAGCAGCGTCACAGGGGGCTACGAGCAGTACTTC. The V and J genes are TRBV11-3 and TRBJ2-7; 8 bases map to TRBD1. V lost 5 bases, J lost 3 bases, and 3 bases stayed unmatched. The CDR3 sequence is 13 residues long. Germline CDR1 and CDR2: SGHNT and YENEEA.

This chain uses TRBV13 with TRBJ2-7; the match to TRBD2 covers 14 bases. The CDR3 spans 17 residues. J was trimmed by 1 base and V by 4 bases; bases with no gene match: 6. Germline V gene lookup returns CDR1 PRHDT and CDR2 FYEKMQ (reference sequence). The CDR3 here is CASSSGTSGGRSYEQYF. The CDR3 nucleotides are TGTGCCAGCAGCTCAGGGACTAGCGGGGGTAGGTCCTACGAGCAGTACTTC.

The chain employs TRBV6-6 and TRBJ1-5; 7 bases agree with TRBD1. The CDR3 covers 13 residues. Germline CDR1 is MNHNY and CDR2 is SVGAGI (reference sequence). V lost 6 bases to trimming and J lost 5 bases; unmatched junction nucleotides: 4. The CDR3 region has the DNA TGTGCCAGCAGAACAGGGGCCCATCAGCCCCAGCATTTT. Translated, it gives CASRTGAHQPQHF.

The rearrangement joins TRBV19 to TRBJ1-6; 8 bases line up with TRBD1. Per germline, CDR1 LNHDA and CDR2 SQIVND (reference sequence). The ends lost 5 bases at V and 10 bases at J; junction bases unmatched: 7. The CDR3 is made up of 14 amino acids. CDR3 sequence (DNA): TGTGCCAGTAGTGGGACAGGAGGCGGCTCACCCCTCCACTTT. It yields the protein CASSGTGGGSPLHF.

This clone was seen more than once but under ten times. This sample includes further DNA sequences coding for the same CDR3. V gene TRBV4-2 combines with J gene TRBJ2-7, with TRBD1 matching over 11 bases. The CDR3 spans 14 residues. From germline, CDR1 is LGHNA and CDR2 YNFKEQ. With V trimmed by 4 bases and J by 4 bases, 3 bases remained unmatched. CDR3 protein: CASSPGQGVYEQYF. In nucleotides, the CDR3 is TGTGCCAGCAGCCCGGGACAGGGGGTATACGAGCAGTACTTC.

The CDR3: CASSLPGFTEAFF. In DNA form, the CDR3 reads TGTGCCAGCAGCTTACCAGGGTTCACTGAAGCTTTCTTT. This chain uses TRBV7-2 with TRBJ1-1, with TRBD1 as a possible D gene (5 bases). Trimming removed 2 bases at V and 4 bases at J, with 8 bases between. Germline V gene data show CDR1 as SGHTA and CDR2 as FQGNSA. This CDR3 is built from 13 residues.

The chain uses TRBV5-1 and TRBJ2-7, with 10 bases identical to TRBD1. The CDR3 is 16 amino acids. Germline V gene lookup returns CDR1 SGHRS and CDR2 YFSETQ. J lost 0 bases, V lost 4 bases, and 7 bases had no gene match. The CDR3 here is CASSPGQGLLSYEQYF. The CDR3, as DNA: TGCGCCAGCAGCCCGGGACAGGGGCTTCTCTCCTACGAGCAGTACTTC.

The V gene is TRBV11-2, the J gene TRBJ1-3; D unresolved. CDR1 SGHAT and CDR2 FQNNGV come from the germline V gene. Trimming removed 5 bases at V and 0 bases at J, with 8 bases between. The CDR3 spans 14 residues. The CDR3 sequence is CASSMLSSGNTIYF. CDR3 coding DNA: TGTGCCAGCAGCATGTTGAGCTCTGGAAACACCATATATTTT.

Details on this clone: Other DNA variants within this sample encode the same CDR3. This chain connects TRBV5-4 to TRBJ2-5; 14 nucleotides match TRBD2. V lost 3 bases and J lost 2; bases outside the gene matches: 3. From germline, CDR1 is SGHNT and CDR2 YYREEE (reference sequence). The CDR3 runs to 16 residues. The CDR3 nucleotides read TGTGCCAGCAGCTCGAGACTAGCGGGAGGGCAAGAGACCCAGTACTTC. Amino acid sequence: CASSSRLAGGQETQYF.

This chain uses TRBV27 with TRBJ2-1, with TRBD2 as a possible D gene (6 bases). Trimming stripped 3 bases from V and 8 bases from J, with 17 bases between. Germline assignment: CDR1 MNHEY and CDR2 SMNVEV (reference sequence). The CDR3 spans 15 residues. The CDR3 loop is CASSLTSRKRDEQFF. The CDR3 DNA is TGTGCCAGCAGTTTGACTAGTCGAAAGAGGGATGAGCAGTTCTTC.

The chain carries TRBV5-6 and TRBJ1-2; TRBD1 might be the D (5 bases). Germline loops: CDR1 SGHDT, CDR2 YYEEEE. Trimming took 3 bases from V and 2 from J, leaving 11 bases between them. The CDR3 covers 14 residues. Written as DNA, the CDR3 is TGTGCCAGCAGCTATTGGACACAAAACTATGGCTACACCTTC. Protein sequence: CASSYWTQNYGYTF.

The chain links TRBV25-1 to TRBJ2-2; D possibly corresponds to TRBD1 (6 bases). V dropped 6 bases and J dropped 4 bases, with 12 bases sitting between them. The CDR3 is 14 residues long. The germline V gene has CDR1 MGHDK and CDR2 SYGVNS. Here the CDR3 reads CASRDGQITGELFF. As DNA, the CDR3 is TGTGCCAGCAGGGACGGACAGATCACCGGGGAGCTGTTTTTT.

For this clone: The junction does not match germline at one end; this may be a read error. The rearrangement uses TRBV4-2 and TRBJ2-1; D tentatively fits TRBD1 or TRBD2 (5 bases each). CDR3 length: 16 residues. Germline V gene data show CDR1 as LGHNA and CDR2 as YNFKEQ. In nucleotides, the CDR3 is TGTGCCAGCAACCAAGGGGCCCACGGGGTCTACAATGAGCAGTTCTTC. This sequence encodes CASNQGAHGVYNEQFF.

V usage is TRBV18 and J usage is TRBJ1-6; 8 bases fit TRBD1. Per the germline V gene, CDR1 is KGHSH and CDR2 is LQKENI. Trimming cost V 2 bases and J 8 bases; bases outside gene matches: 5. There are 15 residues in the CDR3. The DNA of the CDR3 is TGTGCCAGCTCACCAGAACAGGGGGGGGATTCACCCCTCCACTTT. It yields the protein CASSPEQGGDSPLHF.

The genes are TRBV14 and TRBJ2-7, with 9 bases matching TRBD2. Germline V gene lookup returns CDR1 SGHDN and CDR2 FVKESK. J lost 2 bases, V lost 4 bases, and 9 bases had no gene match. This CDR3 region has 16 residues. The CDR3 loop is CASSRVAGVSTYEQYF. CDR3 in DNA: TGTGCCAGCAGCCGGGTAGCGGGAGTTTCTACCTACGAGCAGTACTTC.

The chain employs TRBV7-8 and TRBJ2-5; perhaps TRBD2 as D (5 bases). V lost 2 bases and J 5 bases, leaving 12 bases between the germline ends. This CDR3 contains 14 residues. Germline V gene sequence: CDR1 SGHVS, CDR2 FQNEAQ. The CDR3 loop reads CASSLSRPGETQYF. The DNA of the CDR3 is TGTGCCAGCAGCTTAAGTCGGCCGGGGGAGACCCAGTACTTC.

This chain joins TRBV9 and TRBJ2-3; 10 bases match TRBD2. The V gene's germline CDR1 is SGDLS and CDR2 YYNGEE. This CDR3 contains 16 residues. The J segment lost 6 bases and the V segment lost 0 bases, leaving 7 bases of the junction unmatched. This CDR3 reads CASSVGAGGQWDTQYF. The CDR3 DNA is TGTGCCAGCAGCGTAGGAGCGGGGGGGCAGTGGGATACGCAGTATTTT. The full variable domain, its missing parts supplied by reference TRBV9 and TRBJ2-3, is DSGVTQTPKHLITATGQRVTLRCSPRSGDLSVYWYQQSLDQGLQFLIQYYNGEERAKGNILERFSAQQFPDLHSELNLSSLELGDSALYFCASSVGAGGQWDTQYFGPGTRLTVL.

V usage is TRBV5-1 and J usage is TRBJ1-3, with 7 nucleotides matching TRBD1. V was pared by 4 bases and J by 0 bases, with 7 bases of the junction left unmatched. The germline CDR1 and CDR2 sequences are SGHRS and YFSETQ. CDR3 length: 16 amino acids. The CDR3 nucleotides are TGCGCCAGCAGCAAGACCTGGACAGGCTCTGGAAACACCATATATTTT. This gives the protein CASSKTWTGSGNTIYF.

The chain combines TRBV7-7 with TRBJ2-5, with D possibly being TRBD1 (7 bases). There are 16 residues in the CDR3. V shed 5 bases and J shed 0 bases, with 16 bases lying between them. Germline loops: CDR1 SSHAT, CDR2 FNYEAQ (reference sequence). CDR3 residues: CASSPRSGGNQETQYF. Here the CDR3 DNA reads TGTGCCAGCAGCCCCCGGTCAGGGGGGAACCAAGAGACCCAGTACTTC.